One sample yielded the 28 T cell receptor beta chains listed below, sequenced in a study of shared clonotypes between healthy human individuals. Measured with immunoSEQ multiplex PCR; TCRdb has only the in-frame clones, and not every one. The repertoire holds 450,000 or so clones, with 60% to 80% as singletons. The material sequenced was PBMCs. The receptors derive from a middle-aged woman in good health. Some clones in this sample may be carry-over from other donors' samples.

V gene TRBV11-1 combines with J gene TRBJ2-7; 7 bases are a match to TRBD2. This CDR3 is built from 17 residues. Unmatched junction bases numbered 11, after V lost 3 bases and J lost 0 bases. Germline V gene data show CDR1 as SGHAT and CDR2 as FQDESV (reference sequence). DNA for the CDR3: TGTGCCAGCAGCTTCGGGCCGGCACTAGCGACCTCCTACGAGCAGTACTTC. Protein sequence: CASSFGPALATSYEQYF.

V gene TRBV12-2 combines with J gene TRBJ1-3. TRBV12-2 is a pseudogene locus. CDR3 length: 16 amino acids. The CDR3 DNA is TGTGCAAGTCGCTTAGCGGTGGCAGTGGATGGAAACACCATATATTTT. Residues: CASRLAVAVDGNTIYF.

This chain connects TRBV5-1 to TRBJ1-2; 7 nucleotides agree with TRBD1. The CDR3 sequence is 15 residues long. The V gene end was trimmed by 4 bases and the J gene end by 7 bases; junction bases not matched to a gene: 13. In germline, CDR1 is SGHRS, CDR2 YFSETQ. This chain's CDR3 is CASSPRDSLFGGYTF. Written as DNA, the CDR3 is TGCGCCAGCAGCCCCCGGGACAGCTTGTTCGGTGGCTACACCTTC. The whole variable domain, remainder taken from reference TRBV5-1 and TRBJ1-2, is KAGVTQTPRYLIKTRGQQVTLSCSPISGHRSVSWYQQTPGQGLQFLFEYFSETQRNKGNFPGRFSGRQFSNSRSEMNVSTLELGDSALYLCASSPRDSLFGGYTFGSGTRLTVV.

V and J are TRBV6-5 and TRBJ2-3, with D hard to call. Germline CDR1 and CDR2: MNHEY and SVGAGI. Trimming removed 2 bases from V and 8 bases from J, with 8 bases in between. This CDR3 region has 12 residues. For the CDR3, the DNA is TGTGCCAGCAGTTACGAGGACGGTACGCAGTATTTT. As protein: CASSYEDGTQYF.

The chain is built from TRBV12-1 and TRBJ2-7; the table's D call, TRBD1, was not checked against the DNA. TRBV12-1 is given as a pseudogene. The CDR3 covers 15 residues. The CDR3 region is CASSFDAAPRGEQYF. In DNA form, the CDR3 reads TGTGCCAGCAGCTTTGATGCGGCCCCCAGGGGCGAGCAGTACTTC.

The chain has TRBV28 and TRBJ1-1; D gene unclear. V was shortened by 6 bases and J by 7 bases, with 6 bases between the two germline ends. Germline V gene data show CDR1 as MDHEN and CDR2 as SYDVKM. There are 10 residues in the CDR3. DNA of the CDR3: TGTGCCAGCAGGCACAGTGAAGCTTTCTTT. Its translation is CASRHSEAFF.

The chain links TRBV2 to TRBJ1-4, with TRBD1 matching 11 bases. This CDR3 region has 14 residues. V was pared by 8 bases and J by 6 bases, with 5 bases of the junction left unmatched. Germline V gene lookup returns CDR1 SNHLY and CDR2 FYNNEI. CDR3 in DNA: TGTGCCAGCCAACCGGGACAGGGGGATGAAAAACTGTTTTTT. It specifies CASQPGQGDEKLFF.

V usage is TRBV28 and J usage is TRBJ1-2, with 11 bases fitting TRBD1. Per germline, CDR1 MDHEN and CDR2 SYDVKM. J lost 3 bases, V lost 4 bases, and 4 bases had no gene match. This CDR3 is 15 amino acids long. The CDR3 bases are TGTGCCAGCAGTTCCGGACAGGGGGCTTACTATGGCTACACCTTC. Encoded protein: CASSSGQGAYYGYTF.

Remarks on this clone: The sample holds other DNA sequences that translate to the same CDR3. The chain employs TRBV7-9 and TRBJ2-5; D is uncertain. The ends were cut back, 6 bases at V and 5 bases at J, with 13 bases in the middle. The germline CDR1 and CDR2 sequences are SEHNR and FQNEAQ (reference sequence). The CDR3 length is 13 residues. CDR3 loop: CASRFSSRETQYF. The CDR3 DNA reads as TGTGCCAGCAGGTTCAGTAGCAGGGAGACCCAGTACTTC.

Here the CDR3 DNA reads TGTGCCTGGAGTGTACTCGTCTCTGAGAGTCGGTATGGCTACACCTTC. Translated: CAWSVLVSESRYGYTF. The V gene is TRBV30, the J gene TRBJ1-2; D is uncertain. V lost 0 bases and J 5 bases, leaving 19 bases between the germline ends. Germline V gives CDR1 GTSNPN, CDR2 SVGIG (reference sequence). This CDR3 is built from 16 residues.

The chain has TRBV30 and TRBJ2-1; D is perhaps TRBD1 (6 bases). The V and J ends lost 7 bases and 8 bases respectively, with 12 bases between them. The CDR3 runs 11 residues. Per the germline V gene, CDR1 is GTSNPN and CDR2 is SVGIG (reference sequence). This CDR3 is CASLGQHEQFF. The DNA for the CDR3 is TGTGCCTCTCTCGGACAGCATGAGCAGTTCTTC.

The chain is built from TRBV4-1 and TRBJ2-7; 8 bases are a match to TRBD2. The CDR3 sequence is 15 residues long. Germline CDR1 reads MGHRA; CDR2 reads YSYEKL. The trim removed 1 base at V and 8 bases at J, leaving 10 bases unmatched. The CDR3 DNA follows: TGCGCCAGCAGCCAAGGGGAGGGACTAGGGTCCCAGCAGTACTTC. This codes for CASSQGEGLGSQQYF.

CDR3 nucleotides: TGTGCCAGCAGTATAGTAGGCGAGCAGTACTTC. It codes for CASSIVGEQYF. This chain joins TRBV28 and TRBJ2-7; D unresolved. The CDR3 runs to 11 residues. V was shortened by 5 bases and J by 6 bases, with 8 bases between the two germline ends. The V gene's germline CDR1 is MDHEN and CDR2 SYDVKM.

With regard to this clone: A read error is likely here: a far larger clone is one base away. The chain has TRBV30 and TRBJ2-7, with 13 positions matching TRBD2. Germline loops: CDR1 GTSNPN, CDR2 SVGIG (reference sequence). The CDR3 runs 18 residues. Unmatched junction bases numbered 10, after V lost 2 bases and J lost 0 bases. The CDR3 DNA sequence: TGTGCCTGGAGTAAGCCGGGACTAGCGGGAAGGTCCTCCTACGAGCAGTACTTC. It yields the protein CAWSKPGLAGRSSYEQYF.

This chain uses TRBV10-1 with TRBJ2-7; tentative D call: TRBD2 (5 bases). V lost 5 bases and J lost 3, with 20 bases in between. Germline assignment: CDR1 WNHNN and CDR2 SYGVQD (reference sequence). CDR3 size: 16 residues. The CDR3 loop is CASSPQRVARSYEQYF. CDR3 DNA: TGCGCCAGCAGTCCCCAACGAGTAGCGAGGAGCTACGAGCAGTACTTC.

The chain carries TRBV5-1 and TRBJ1-5; D is uncertain. Germline assignment: CDR1 SGHRS and CDR2 YFSETQ. The V end lost 1 base, the J end lost 6 bases, and 8 bases lay between the germline ends. CDR3 length equals 13 residues. CDR3: CASSLMVGQPQHF. Here the CDR3 DNA reads TGCGCCAGCAGCTTGATGGTGGGTCAGCCCCAGCATTTT.

Of note for this clone: Other DNA sequences of this sample code for an identical CDR3. The J gene is TRBJ2-7, the V gene TRBV11-2; 8 nucleotides line up with TRBD1. The germline V gene encodes CDR1 SGHAT and CDR2 FQNNGV. This CDR3 has 14 amino acids. V lost 4 bases and J lost 0; bases outside the gene matches: 2. The CDR3 region is CASSSGTGSYEQYF. The CDR3 DNA reads as TGTGCCAGCAGCTCCGGGACAGGCTCCTACGAGCAGTACTTC. Filled out from reference TRBV11-2 and TRBJ2-7, the complete variable domain reads EAGVAQSPRYKIIEKRQSVAFWCNPISGHATLYWYQQILGQGPKLLIQFQNNGVVDDSQLPKDRFSAERLKGVDSTLKIQPAKLEDSAVYLCASSSGTGSYEQYFGPGTRLTVT.

This clone has at least ten counts. CDR3 loop: CASAHNPLAGTYNEQFF. The CDR3 DNA is TGCGCCAGCGCCCATAACCCCCTAGCGGGGACCTACAATGAGCAGTTCTTC. The V and J genes are TRBV10-1 and TRBJ2-1, with TRBD2 matching over 9 bases. The CDR3 runs 17 residues. The V gene end was trimmed by 8 bases and the J gene end by 2 bases; junction bases not matched to a gene: 13. The germline V gene encodes CDR1 WNHNN and CDR2 SYGVQD (reference sequence).

CDR3 DNA sequence: TGTGCCTGGAGTGTAGCCAGATCGTCTTTTTTCTTC. This gives the protein CAWSVARSSFFF. The chain joins TRBV30 to TRBJ2-1, with no clear D. This CDR3 has 12 residues. The V and J ends lost 0 bases and 16 bases respectively, with 16 bases between them. Per germline, CDR1 GTSNPN and CDR2 SVGIG (reference sequence).

Details on this clone: A read error may produce the germline difference seen at one junction end. The J gene is TRBJ1-2, the V gene TRBV5-4; the D gene is possibly TRBD1 (5 bases). The CDR3 runs to 13 residues. Germline V lookup: CDR1 SGHNT, CDR2 YYREEE (reference sequence). The CDR3, as DNA: TGCGCCAGCAGCTCGACAGTAAACTATGGCTACACCTTC. It specifies CASSSTVNYGYTF. Full variable domain (remainder filled in from reference TRBV5-4 and TRBJ1-2): ETGVTQSPTHLIKTRGQQVTLRCSSQSGHNTVSWYQQALGQGPQFIFQYYREEENGRGNFPPRFSGLQFPNYSSELNVNALELDDSALYLCASSSTVNYGYTFGSGTRLTVV.

The genes are TRBV28 and TRBJ2-7; D is ambiguous. With 0 bases removed from V and 2 bases from J, the gap between germline ends came to 11 bases. Germline assignment: CDR1 MDHEN and CDR2 SYDVKM. The CDR3 totals 15 residues. The CDR3 region is CASSLWARLTYEQYF. The DNA of the CDR3 is TGTGCCAGCAGTTTATGGGCTAGATTAACCTACGAGCAGTACTTC. The complete variable domain, with remaining parts taken from reference TRBV28 and TRBJ2-7, reads DVKVTQSSRYLVKRTGEKVFLECVQDMDHENMFWYRQDPGLGLRLIYFSYDVKMKEKGDIPEGYSVSREKKERFSLILESASTNQTSMYLCASSLWARLTYEQYFGPGTRLTVT.

This clone has just a few counts. Only one base separates this from a far larger clonotype, so it likely reflects a read error. The rearrangement uses TRBV7-2 and TRBJ1-5; TRBD1 might be the D (6 bases). The germline CDR1 and CDR2 sequences are SGHTA and FQGNSA. The CDR3 runs to 14 residues. CDR3 residues: CASSLSRDIEPRHF. CDR3 sequence (DNA): TGTGCCAGCAGCTTGTCCCGGGACATTGAGCCCCGGCATTTT.

This chain joins TRBV6-5 and TRBJ2-1, with a possible D match to TRBD2 (7 bases). CDR3 length: 13 residues. V shed 6 bases and J shed 4 bases, with 10 bases lying between them. Looked up from germline, CDR1 is MNHEY and CDR2 is SVGAGI. CDR3 DNA sequence: TGTGCCAGCAGCAGGGGAGGGTACAATGAGCAGTTCTTC. Translation: CASSRGGYNEQFF.

The sample holds one count of this clone. This chain connects TRBV5-1 to TRBJ2-5; 8 nucleotides agree with TRBD2. Germline loops: CDR1 SGHRS, CDR2 YFSETQ. Trimming removed 7 bases from V and 2 bases from J; junction bases left unmatched: 13. The CDR3 covers 16 residues. The DNA for the CDR3 is TGCGCCAGCCGAAACGGGGATCGCGGGGGGCAAGAGACCCAGTACTTC. Translation gives CASRNGDRGGQETQYF.

The chain combines TRBV5-4 with TRBJ2-7; D is possibly TRBD2 (6 bases). The CDR3 has 16 amino acids. Between the trimmed V and J ends, which lost 4 bases and 0 bases, there was a span of 17 bases. Germline CDR1 reads SGHNT; CDR2 reads YYREEE (reference sequence). CDR3 in DNA: TGTGCCAGCAGCCCGGGCGGAGGGAGAGGCTCCTACGAGCAGTACTTC. This translates into CASSPGGGRGSYEQYF.

This clone came up once. Other DNA variants within this sample encode the same CDR3. This sequence joins TRBV5-1 and TRBJ2-1; D may be TRBD1 (6 bases). V was cut by 0 bases and J by 7 bases, with 8 bases left in between. The CDR3 spans 13 residues. CDR1 SGHRS and CDR2 YFSETQ come from the germline V gene. The CDR3 reads CASSLGGLNEQFF. CDR3 nucleotide sequence: TGCGCCAGCAGCTTGGGGGGGCTGAATGAGCAGTTCTTC.

J is TRBJ2-1 and V is TRBV10-1; perhaps TRBD1 as D (6 bases). The CDR3 extends over 15 amino acids. Germline CDR1 and CDR2: WNHNN and SYGVQD (reference sequence). Deletions cut 6 bases from V and 5 bases from J, with 17 bases between. DNA for the CDR3: TGCGCCAGCAGCGACCCCGGGACACCGAACAATGAGCAGTTCTTC. This translates into CASSDPGTPNNEQFF.

The genes are TRBV4-3 and TRBJ2-1, with 10 bases fitting TRBD2. CDR1 and CDR2 (germline): LGHNA, YSLEER. V shed 0 bases and J 9 bases; nucleotides not matched to a gene: 11. There are 17 residues in the CDR3. CDR3 sequence: CASSQDLAGDVRGEQFF. Here the CDR3 DNA reads TGCGCCAGCAGCCAAGATCTAGCGGGAGACGTACGGGGTGAGCAGTTCTTC.